Listed below are T cell receptor beta chains from one sample, sequenced in a study of T cell responses to AZD1222 COVID-19 vaccine. Some clones are missing from TCRdb's copy, which holds only in-frame ones; the method was immunoSEQ multiplex PCR. The sample yields some 110,000 clones, approximately 90% seen once. The specimen comprised peripheral blood, sampled 28 days after the second AZD1222 dose. All receptors derive from an adult who received the AZD1222 COVID-19 vaccine. CDR3s include the opening cysteine and the closing phenylalanine or tryptophan. Each record gives: J gene, V gene, CDR3 protein.

J: TRBJ2-2
V: TRBV11-2
CDR3: CASSVTSRGTGELFF

J: TRBJ1-5
V: TRBV19
CDR3: CASSPPWGNQPQHF

J: TRBJ1-2
V: TRBV29-1
CDR3: CSVRGGSNYGYTF

J: TRBJ2-1
V: TRBV14
CDR3: CASSQDRAGDYNEQFF

J: TRBJ1-3
V: TRBV3-1/TRBV3-2
CDR3: CASSQGYSGNTIYF

J: TRBJ2-7
V: TRBV3-1/TRBV3-2
CDR3: CASSPRGAGDEQYF

J: TRBJ2-5
V: TRBV7-7
CDR3: CASSLDSSRGETQYF

J: TRBJ1-5
V: TRBV6-5
CDR3: CASSGQGNDNQPQHF

J: TRBJ2-1
V: TRBV10-1
CDR3: CASSGAALLGNEQFF

J: TRBJ1-4
V: TRBV6-1
CDR3: CASSEVRAAYEKLFF

J: TRBJ2-1
V: TRBV24-1
CDR3: CATSEGSRDVNEQFF

J: TRBJ1-2
V: TRBV28
CDR3: CASSHPRGGNGYTF

J: TRBJ1-6
V: TRBV4-1
CDR3: CASSQVLRSASSYNSPLHF

J: TRBJ1-6
V: TRBV13
CDR3: CASSIQQGITYNSPLHF

J: TRBJ1-5
V: TRBV28
CDR3: CASGNQPQHF

J: TRBJ2-6
V: TRBV5-5
CDR3: CASSTRTGSGANVLTF

J: TRBJ2-2
V: TRBV28
CDR3: CASSGPSGLVITGELFF

J: TRBJ2-7
V: TRBV11-2
CDR3: CASSLGAAGDYEQYF

J: TRBJ2-3
V: TRBV28
CDR3: CASSLLGGSGTDTQYF

J: TRBJ1-2
V: TRBV7-9
CDR3: CASSRTGKYGYTF

J: TRBJ2-3
V: TRBV18
CDR3: CATGRGGQASTDTQYF

J: TRBJ2-1
V: TRBV20-1
CDR3: CSASQASGGYNEQFF

J: TRBJ1-5
V: TRBV28
CDR3: CASSFGTVSNQPQHF

J: TRBJ2-5
V: TRBV3-1/TRBV3-2
CDR3: CASSQEIGGAETQYF

J: TRBJ2-1
V: TRBV9
CDR3: CASSGVGSGLEPGVVF

J: TRBJ2-3
V: TRBV19
CDR3: CAKGLAGADTQYF

J: TRBJ1-2
V: TRBV29-1
CDR3: CSVEGWQKEGYTF

J: TRBJ2-3
V: TRBV5-5
CDR3: CASSTGTGGTDTQYF

J: TRBJ2-6
V: TRBV6-5
CDR3: CASARGDSGANVLTF

J: TRBJ2-3
V: TRBV7-9
CDR3: CASSLGERSSRDTQYF

J: TRBJ1-2
V: TRBV28
CDR3: CASSSPTGTGGNYGYTF

J: TRBJ2-7
V: TRBV5-1
CDR3: CASSLTGTSGTNF

J: TRBJ2-7
V: TRBV10-3
CDR3: CAISALSGGRSYEQYF